This TCR beta chain originates from a study of blood T cell repertoires in COVID-19. On the study more broadly: Acute-phase and convalescent COVID-19 samples originated in the United States, Italy and Spain. PBMCs, B-cell-depleted T cells, or T cells were the source of the cDNA or gDNA that made up the material.

In the study's own analysis: Amplification of reference gene primers provided the estimated nucleated cell counts. Clones were sequenced by immunoSEQ multiplex PCR, and TCRdb holds only the in-frame ones, with some missing. V and J calls and clone size come straight from that table; D and trimming were deduced from the DNA. The data hold 35,000 to 50,000 clones, with nearly 70% observed a single time. Trimming shortened V by 2 bases and J by 6 bases, and 8 bases separated the two germline ends. From germline, CDR1 is SGHVS and CDR2 FNYEAQ. CDR3 size: 14 residues. By frequency in the sample, this clone is large.

The source is a man older than 75 with acute or convalescent COVID-19. The specimen was peripheral blood. This chain connects TRBV7-6 to TRBJ1-6, with D possibly being TRBD1 (5 bases). CDR3 sequence reads: CASSLLQGNSPLHF. The CDR3 DNA reads as TGTGCCAGCAGCTTATTGCAGGGTAATTCACCCCTCCACTTT.